This TCR beta chain stems from a study of T cells in Graves' hyperthyroidism and ophthalmopathy (dated by TCRdb to between 2018 and 2020). A note on the overall study: Peripheral blood was sampled at the time of initial diagnosis, prior to any treatment. A discovery cohort of 95 to 100 patients, approximately 45 with Graves' ophthalmopathy and approximately 55 with stable Graves' hyperthyroidism, was used to find distinguishing TCR V-J signatures. An independent validation cohort of 18 to 20 hyperthyroidism patients and 17 patients who later progressed to ophthalmopathy tested prospective prediction of ophthalmopathy. The roughly 90 discovery patients were divided at random into training and test sets in a 7:3 ratio. The study also compared thyroid tissue and blood T-cell repertoires from a handful of Graves' hyperthyroidism patients. Once sampling was done, hyperthyroidism patients were given methimazole at a starting dose of 30 mg daily, whereas ophthalmopathy patients were given high-dose intravenous methylprednisolone. According to the paper, TCR Vbeta CDR3 sequencing was carried out on 135 peripheral blood samples, which came from some 41 ophthalmopathy, around 75 hyperthyroidism and roughly 17 progressor patients.

In the ophthalmopathy patients, disease was moderately to severely active, with a Clinical Activity Score of 3 or more, a NOSPECS grade of 4 or more, and a duration of less than 3 months. Exclusion was applied to patients with uncontrolled infections, other autoimmune diseases, pregnancy or lactation. Clinical symptoms, serum thyroxine and TRAb, thyroid ultrasound, and orbital computed tomography formed the basis for the diagnoses. Ficoll-Paque density gradient centrifugation was used to isolate PBMCs from 8 to 10 ml of fresh peripheral blood. Trizol reagent was used to extract total RNA, and RNA quality was then checked on an Agilent 2100 Bioanalyzer. The research as a whole found: Blood samples also contained most of the expanded thyroid clonotypes (frequency above 0.001), which suggests that blood repertoires may reflect thyroid immune responses. In validation, the model predicted progression to ophthalmopathy a median of about 6 months before onset, with roughly 70% sensitivity and more than 72% specificity. In cross-validation, a model built on a 13 V-J signature told ophthalmopathy apart from stable hyperthyroidism with about 90% sensitivity and roughly 82% specificity, and in testing the same model reached 80%/75%. No statistical method was used to fix the sample size in advance, and group allocation was not hidden from the investigators.

Reading from cysteine to phenylalanine, the CDR3 counts 15 amino acids. Of the read, only the CDR3 DNA is kept; its 45 bases are in frame from base 1. V sheds 1 base and J sheds 5 bases, leaving 12 bases between their ends. The germline V gene yields SNHLY for CDR1 and FYNNEI for CDR2. The TCR beta CDR3 regions were amplified from the RNA transcripts. The TCR CDR3 was subjected to a first round of RT-PCR using the HTBI primer set and the Qiagen OneStep RT-PCR kit. Libraries were constructed in a second round of multiplex PCR, after which size selection and purification were carried out. Paired-end sequencing of the libraries was performed with 100 bp reads on an Illumina HiSeq2000. Under the source paper's analysis protocol: SOAPnuke was used to process the raw data, with reads discarded if the reads contained adapters or uncalled bases, had a mean Phred below 15, or lacked an exact constant-primer or identifier match. High-quality paired reads were merged with COPE v1.2.5, and unique nucleotide sequences were defined as clonotypes. MiTCR v1.1 was used to align the clonotypes against IMGT TRBV, TRBD and TRBJ reference segments. The analysis was restricted to V-J combinations with a frequency above 0.0001, which together covered approximately 99% of the repertoires. The TCS score was defined as the ratio of F50 (clonal expansion) to E x V (chaos), calculated using BLOSUM62-based TCRdist between CDR3 peptides within each V-J. Welch's t-statistics and random forest reduced several hundred V-J features to some 14, which were used in a naive Bayes classifier (R e1071). TCRdb reprocessing: public reads trimmed at Q25 with fastp, clones called with MiXCR, in-frame beta chains kept. CDR3 protein sequences are deduplicated, and each keeps its most common genes and DNA. TCRdb's processing, not the authors' own work, is the source of the V and J calls. The sample includes a few hundred thousand distinct CDR3 sequences, with about 17% observed a single time. Over 45% of the sample belongs to the ten largest clones.

This clonotype was seen many times. No antigen is known for it. No much larger clone exists at a distance of one base, and base qualities are not known. The V and J segments used are TRBV2 and TRBJ1-5; 6 matching bases give a weak D call of TRBD1. Material: blood. The TCR originated in a woman aged 60-75 years with Graves' ophthalmopathy. The DNA is as follows: TGTGCCAGCAGTGAAGAACGGCCAGGGGATCAGCCCCAGCATTTT. Its coded protein is CASSEERPGDQPQHF.